This entry describes one T cell receptor (beta chain). The library targeted TCRbeta and was prepared with unique molecular identifiers. TCRdb fed the PCR reads into MiXCR, producing one record per CDR3 protein. Of approximately 500,000 distinct CDR3 sequences in the sample, over 20% were seen once. This CDR3 comprises 15 residues. V was clipped by 7 bases and J by 10 bases, with 21 bases between them. CDR1 SGHRS and CDR2 YFSETQ come from the germline V gene. The record originates from a study of T-cell reconstitution after alpha-beta-depleted transplantation in children. This clonotype originated in a boy less than two years old with Wiskott-Aldrich syndrome, due to receive a stem cell transplant. The rearrangement joins TRBV5-1 to TRBJ1-6; D gene unclear. The sequencing used PBMCs, collected before TCRalphabeta/CD19-depleted stem cell transplant. The CDR3 loop is CASRTYWGSESPLHF. CDR3 nucleotides: TGCGCCAGCCGTACCTACTGGGGTTCGGAGTCACCCCTCCACTTT.